Below are 28 T cell receptor beta chains sequenced from a single sample in a study of blood T cell repertoires in COVID-19. Clones were sequenced by immunoSEQ multiplex PCR, and TCRdb holds only the in-frame ones, with some missing. Found here are around 260,000 clones, more than 85% of them singletons; the top ten hold about 2%. The sequencing input was peripheral blood. These receptors came from a woman aged 25 to 39 with COVID-19, enrolled during active disease.

The chain couples TRBV5-6 to TRBJ1-4; TRBD1 might be the D (5 bases). This CDR3 spans 13 amino acids. The V gene lost 5 bases and the J gene lost 7 bases, with 12 bases spanning the gap. CDR1 is SGHDT and CDR2 is YYEEEE in the germline V gene. The CDR3 here is CASSQGVSEKLFF. In DNA, the CDR3 is TGTGCCAGCAGTCAGGGCGTGTCTGAAAAACTGTTTTTT. Drawing the rest from reference TRBV5-6 and TRBJ1-4, the complete variable domain is DAGVTQSPTHLIKTRGQQVTLRCSPKSGHDTVSWYQQALGQGPQFIFQYYEEEERQRGNFPDRFSGHQFPNYSSELNVNALLLGDSALYLCASSQGVSEKLFFGSGTQLSVL.

This clone was observed a handful of times. The chain has TRBV10-1 and TRBJ2-3; tentatively, D is TRBD1 (6 bases). V lost 2 bases to trimming and J lost 3 bases, with 9 bases between them. The CDR3 is 14 residues long. Per the germline V gene, CDR1 is WNHNN and CDR2 is SYGVQD (reference sequence). This CDR3 reads CASSEATGTDTQYF. Written as DNA, the CDR3 is TGCGCCAGCAGTGAGGCCACAGGGACAGATACGCAGTATTTT.

Written as DNA, the CDR3 is TGTGCCACCAGCAGAGAGAACAGGGCCAGGGTAGCTTTCTTT. Protein sequence: CATSRENRARVAFF. This sequence joins TRBV15 and TRBJ1-1; TRBD1 is a possible D gene (6 bases). CDR1 is LNHNV, CDR2 YYDKDF, per germline (reference sequence). There are 14 residues in the CDR3. V lost 0 bases to trimming and J lost 10 bases, with 15 bases between them.

V usage is TRBV5-6 and J usage is TRBJ1-1, with a weak D call TRBD1 (5 bases). CDR3 length: 14 amino acids. Looked up from germline, CDR1 is SGHDT and CDR2 is YYEEEE. V shed 0 bases and J shed 7 bases, with 13 bases lying between them. In nucleotides, the CDR3 is TGTGCCAGCAGCTTGGAGAACAGGTTCTATGAAGCTTTCTTT. Its translation: CASSLENRFYEAFF.

CDR3 amino acids: CASSGREFGEQFF. The CDR3 DNA follows: TGCGCCAGCAGCGGACGGGAGTTTGGTGAGCAGTTCTTC. The chain joins TRBV5-1 to TRBJ2-1; possible D gene TRBD2, 6 bases. Per germline, CDR1 SGHRS and CDR2 YFSETQ. V was cut by 4 bases and J by 9 bases, with 14 bases left in between. The CDR3 contains 13 residues.

V usage is TRBV7-9 and J usage is TRBJ1-1; no clear D. Germline V gene data show CDR1 as SEHNR and CDR2 as FQNEAQ (reference sequence). There are 15 residues in the CDR3. V dropped 6 bases and J dropped 2 bases, with 16 bases sitting between them. CDR3 in DNA: TGTGCCAGCAGTTATACGGGAGGGCGCAACACTGAAGCTTTCTTT. Residues: CASSYTGGRNTEAFF.

The chain has TRBV2 and TRBJ2-1; 12 nucleotides line up with TRBD1. Germline assignment: CDR1 SNHLY and CDR2 FYNNEI. CDR3 length: 15 residues. With V trimmed by 4 bases and J by 7 bases, 5 bases remained unmatched. CDR3 amino acids: CASSGDRGQRNEQFF. CDR3 coding DNA: TGTGCCAGCAGTGGGGACAGGGGGCAAAGGAATGAGCAGTTCTTC.

The chain couples TRBV5-1 to TRBJ2-7; 12 positions agree with TRBD2. Germline V gives CDR1 SGHRS, CDR2 YFSETQ. This CDR3 is built from 16 residues. Unmatched junction bases numbered 9, after V lost 2 bases and J lost 6 bases. CDR3 residues: CASSLSGTSGFGEQYF. For the CDR3, the DNA is TGCGCCAGCAGCTTAAGCGGGACTAGCGGGTTTGGCGAGCAGTACTTC.

The chain links TRBV7-9 to TRBJ1-2; TRBD1 matches 8 bases. The CDR3 spans 15 residues. Looked up from germline, CDR1 is SEHNR and CDR2 is FQNEAQ (reference sequence). With V trimmed by 1 base and J by 4 bases, 5 bases remained unmatched. The CDR3 bases are TGTGCCAGCAGCTTAGGACAGGGGTCGATCTATGGCTACACCTTC. Its translation: CASSLGQGSIYGYTF.

On this clone: The same CDR3 can be traced to other DNA sequences in this sample. The chain joins TRBV5-1 to TRBJ2-1; TRBD2 matches 12 bases. J was trimmed by 8 bases and V by 4 bases; bases with no gene match: 7. Germline loops: CDR1 SGHRS, CDR2 YFSETQ. CDR3 length equals 15 residues. DNA of the CDR3: TGCGCCAGCAGCCCGACTAGCGGGAGTATAGATGAGCAGTTCTTC. Encoded protein: CASSPTSGSIDEQFF.

This chain uses TRBV3-1 (or the pseudogene TRBV3-2) with TRBJ1-3, with D maybe TRBD1 (5 bases). The CDR3 totals 15 residues. The germline V gene encodes CDR1 LGHDT and CDR2 YNNKEL (reference sequence). V was shortened by 1 base and J by 2 bases, with 9 bases between the two germline ends. In DNA form, the CDR3 reads TGTGCCAGCAGCCAAGGATGGGGGGCTGGAAACACCATATATTTT. This translates into CASSQGWGAGNTIYF.

J is TRBJ2-2 and V is TRBV3-1 (or the pseudogene TRBV3-2); TRBD2 agrees at 8 bases. The V gene end was trimmed by 3 bases and the J gene end by 8 bases; junction bases not matched to a gene: 8. Looked up from germline, CDR1 is LGHDT and CDR2 is YNNKEL (reference sequence). The CDR3 runs 15 residues. The CDR3 loop reads CASSQGIAGTGELFF. CDR3 nucleotides: TGTGCCAGCAGCCAGGGGATAGCGGGAACGGGGGAGCTGTTTTTT.

The V gene is TRBV20-1, the J gene TRBJ1-2, with D tentatively TRBD1 (6 bases). This CDR3 region has 11 residues. Germline values: CDR1 DFQATT, CDR2 SNEGSKA (reference sequence). The ends were cut back, 3 bases at V and 7 bases at J, with 9 bases in the middle. The CDR3 DNA sequence: TGCAGTGCTAGTCGAGGGGGTGGCTACACCTTC. This gives the protein CSASRGGGYTF.

This clone was detected only once. The CDR3 here is CASSRQTDNSPLHF. The CDR3 DNA reads as TGTGCCAGCAGCCGCCAGACAGATAATTCACCCCTCCACTTT. This chain connects TRBV3-1 (or the pseudogene TRBV3-2) to TRBJ1-6; perhaps TRBD1 as D (5 bases). Trimming cost V 4 bases and J 5 bases, with 9 bases left between them. Germline V gives CDR1 LGHDT, CDR2 YNNKEL (reference sequence). The CDR3 is 14 residues long.

This clone was counted once. The rearrangement links TRBV10-2 to TRBJ1-3; D uncertain. This CDR3 spans 15 amino acids. Trimming took off 3 bases at V and 3 bases at J, with 12 bases between the two ends. Germline CDR1 and CDR2: WSHSY and SAAADI. Here the CDR3 reads CASSETRVIGNTIYF. DNA for the CDR3: TGCGCCAGCAGTGAAACTCGAGTTATTGGAAACACCATATATTTT.

This rearrangement joins TRBV9 to TRBJ1-2; 9 bases map to TRBD1. Trimming cost V 3 bases and J 3 bases; bases outside gene matches: 9. Per the germline V gene, CDR1 is SGDLS and CDR2 is YYNGEE. This CDR3 contains 16 residues. CDR3 region: CASSGYPGQGDYGYTF. The DNA for the CDR3 is TGTGCCAGCAGCGGTTATCCGGGACAGGGCGACTATGGCTACACCTTC.

The chain uses TRBV11-2 and TRBJ2-3; 14 bases line up with TRBD2. The CDR3 extends over 19 amino acids. V lost 1 base and J lost 4; bases outside the gene matches: 10. Per germline, CDR1 SGHAT and CDR2 FQNNGV. CDR3 nucleotides: TGTGCCAGCAGCTTAGGACTAGCGGGAGGGCGAGTATTTTCAGATACGCAGTATTTT. Its protein is CASSLGLAGGRVFSDTQYF. The full variable domain, completed using reference TRBV11-2 and TRBJ2-3, is EAGVAQSPRYKIIEKRQSVAFWCNPISGHATLYWYQQILGQGPKLLIQFQNNGVVDDSQLPKDRFSAERLKGVDSTLKIQPAKLEDSAVYLCASSLGLAGGRVFSDTQYFGPGTRLTVL.

The chain uses TRBV19 and TRBJ1-1, with unresolved D. CDR1 and CDR2 (germline): LNHDA, SQIVND (reference sequence). Trimming stripped 4 bases from V and 5 bases from J, with 5 bases between. This CDR3 region has 11 residues. As DNA, the CDR3 is TGTGCCAGTAGTACCCGGACTGAAGCTTTCTTT. It encodes CASSTRTEAFF. The variable domain in full, completed from reference TRBV19 and TRBJ1-1, reads DGGITQSPKYLFRKEGQNVTLSCEQNLNHDAMYWYRQDPGQGLRLIYYSQIVNDFQKGDIAEGYSVSREKKESFPLTVTSAQKNPTAFYLCASSTRTEAFFGQGTRLTVV.

V usage is TRBV7-6 and J usage is TRBJ2-2; 13 bases match TRBD2. V was clipped by 3 bases and J by 4 bases; unmatched bases: 5. The CDR3 covers 17 residues. Germline V CDR1 and CDR2: SGHVS, FNYEAQ. For the CDR3, the DNA is TGTGCCAGCAGCTTCACTAGCGGGAGGGCTGGCACCGGGGAGCTGTTTTTT. It encodes CASSFTSGRAGTGELFF.

The CDR3 protein is CATKTSGETQYF. Here the CDR3 DNA reads TGTGCCACCAAGACTAGTGGAGAGACCCAGTACTTC. The chain is built from TRBV19 and TRBJ2-5, with D possibly being TRBD2 (6 bases). There are 12 residues in the CDR3. V lost 10 bases and J lost 4, with 13 bases in between. The germline V gene has CDR1 LNHDA and CDR2 SQIVND (reference sequence). Combining the CDR3 with reference TRBV19 and TRBJ2-5 gives the whole variable domain DGGITQSPKYLFRKEGQNVTLSCEQNLNHDAMYWYRQDPGQGLRLIYYSQIVNDFQKGDIAEGYSVSREKKESFPLTVTSAQKNPTAFYLCATKTSGETQYFGPGTRLLVL.

This clone was detected only once. The genes are TRBV11-2 and TRBJ2-3; D may be TRBD2 (6 bases). V dropped 7 bases and J dropped 2 bases, with 13 bases sitting between them. This CDR3 comprises 14 residues. The germline V gene encodes CDR1 SGHAT and CDR2 FQNNGV. CDR3 amino acids: CASKDVAVTDTQYF. The CDR3 DNA follows: TGTGCCAGCAAGGACGTAGCGGTCACAGATACGCAGTATTTT.

The V call is TRBV27, the J call TRBJ1-1; tentative D call: TRBD1 (5 bases). The CDR3 extends over 14 amino acids. V lost 6 bases, J lost 4 bases, and 15 bases lay in between. Germline V gene sequence: CDR1 MNHEY, CDR2 SMNVEV (reference sequence). CDR3 coding DNA: TGTGCCAGCAGAACTGTAGTGGGGGGCACTGAAGCTTTCTTT. It yields the protein CASRTVVGGTEAFF.

The gene calls are TRBV27 and TRBJ2-5; a weak D match, TRBD1 (6 bases). Germline loops: CDR1 MNHEY, CDR2 SMNVEV (reference sequence). The CDR3 covers 14 residues. Deletions cut 3 bases from V and 1 base from J, with 9 bases between. Written as DNA, the CDR3 is TGTGCCAGCAGTTTCCGGGACACCCAAGAGACCCAGTACTTC. Translation: CASSFRDTQETQYF.

The DNA of the CDR3 is TGTGCCAGCAGTTTACAGGGGATGAACACTGAAGCTTTCTTT. Its translation: CASSLQGMNTEAFF. The rearrangement links TRBV27 to TRBJ1-1; D possibly corresponds to TRBD1 (6 bases). The CDR3 covers 14 residues. The germline V and J ends were trimmed by 2 bases and 0 bases, with 7 bases remaining between them. Germline V gives CDR1 MNHEY, CDR2 SMNVEV (reference sequence).

The CDR3 sequence: CASSPTSGAFGELFF. The CDR3 DNA follows: TGTGCCAGCAGCCCTACTAGCGGGGCATTCGGGGAGCTGTTTTTT. The chain combines TRBV4-2 with TRBJ2-2; 10 positions match TRBD2. The CDR3 consists of 15 residues. V lost 4 bases to trimming and J lost 7 bases; unmatched junction nucleotides: 6. Germline CDR1 reads LGHNA; CDR2 reads YNFKEQ.

The rearrangement uses TRBV5-8 and TRBJ2-3; TRBD2 might be the D (6 bases). The CDR3 has 17 residues. V was cut by 3 bases and J by 2 bases, with 19 bases left in between. Germline CDR1 is SGHTS and CDR2 is YDEGEE. The chain's CDR3 is CASSWRAATSDTDTQYF. In nucleotides, the CDR3 is TGTGCCAGCAGCTGGAGGGCTGCGACTAGTGACACAGATACGCAGTATTTT.

The chain uses TRBV4-1 and TRBJ1-5; TRBD1 agrees at 10 bases. The V segment lost 4 bases and the J segment 5 bases; nucleotides outside the gene matches: 11. There are 17 residues in the CDR3. CDR1 and CDR2 (germline): MGHRA, YSYEKL. CDR3 amino acids: CASSPSPGQGRHQPQHF. The DNA of the CDR3 is TGCGCCAGCAGCCCTTCCCCGGGACAGGGGAGGCATCAGCCCCAGCATTTT.

The chain employs TRBV12-5 and TRBJ2-7, with 9 bases lining up with TRBD2. The CDR3 length is 18 residues. Germline CDR1 LGHNT, CDR2 FRNRAP. V lost 3 bases to trimming and J lost 4 bases; unmatched junction nucleotides: 16. The CDR3 nucleotides read TGTGCTAGTGGTTTAAGGTGGGGGGCTGCGGGAGGGTCTTACGAGCAGTACTTC. Translating gives CASGLRWGAAGGSYEQYF.